One sample yielded the 20 T cell receptor beta chains listed below, sequenced in a study of T cell repertoires and HLA-DP antigens. Their antigen targets remain unknown. Assay: immunoSEQ multiplex PCR; the TCRdb copy retains only in-frame clones and omits some. The table lists approximately 110,000 clones, approximately 92% of them singletons. Sequenced input: CD4+ T cells from PBMCs. Every receptor here comes from a woman under 30 in good health and CMV-seronegative.

The chain is built from TRBV30 and TRBJ2-1; 7 bases map to TRBD1. The CDR3 is 17 residues long. Germline assignment: CDR1 GTSNPN and CDR2 SVGIG (reference sequence). J lost 0 bases, V lost 0 bases, and 8 bases had no gene match. The CDR3 bases are TGTGCCTGGAGTGTAGGGGGCTCTCCTAGCTCCTACAATGAGCAGTTCTTC. Protein product: CAWSVGGSPSSYNEQFF.

This chain uses TRBV5-1 with TRBJ2-6, with D perhaps matching TRBD1 (6 bases). Trimming stripped 4 bases from V and 2 bases from J, with 13 bases between. The CDR3 contains 16 residues. Germline V CDR1 and CDR2: SGHRS, YFSETQ. CDR3 DNA: TGCGCCAGCAGCCTGGGAACAGGGACTGGGGCCAACGTCCTGACTTTC. It encodes CASSLGTGTGANVLTF. Full variable domain (outside the CDR3, taken from reference TRBV5-1 and TRBJ2-6): KAGVTQTPRYLIKTRGQQVTLSCSPISGHRSVSWYQQTPGQGLQFLFEYFSETQRNKGNFPGRFSGRQFSNSRSEMNVSTLELGDSALYLCASSLGTGTGANVLTFGAGSRLTVL.

The rearrangement links TRBV28 to TRBJ2-3, with unresolved D. This CDR3 is 13 amino acids long. Trimming removed 1 base at V and 12 bases at J, with 14 bases between. CDR1 MDHEN and CDR2 SYDVKM come from the germline V gene. The CDR3 spells CASSLSGSVAQYF. In DNA form, the CDR3 reads TGTGCCAGCAGTTTATCGGGTAGTGTGGCCCAGTATTTT. The full variable domain, completed using reference TRBV28 and TRBJ2-3, is DVKVTQSSRYLVKRTGEKVFLECVQDMDHENMFWYRQDPGLGLRLIYFSYDVKMKEKGDIPEGYSVSREKKERFSLILESASTNQTSMYLCASSLSGSVAQYFGPGTRLTVL.

This clone is a singleton in its sample. This rearrangement joins TRBV7-6 to TRBJ1-1; 8 bases map to TRBD1. V gave up 2 bases and J gave up 5 bases; unmatched junction bases: 13. CDR3 length equals 17 residues. Germline CDR1 SGHVS, CDR2 FNYEAQ. DNA of the CDR3: TGTGCCAGCAGCTTACGGGGCAGGGGGCGTAATAAGACTGAAGCTTTCTTT. It is translated as CASSLRGRGRNKTEAFF.

The chain joins TRBV6-5 to TRBJ1-6, with 8 nucleotides matching TRBD1. V lost 4 bases to trimming and J lost 8 bases; unmatched junction nucleotides: 7. Germline values: CDR1 MNHEY, CDR2 SVGAGI. This CDR3 is 15 amino acids long. CDR3 bases: TGTGCCAGCAGTTTTCTCTCGACAGGGGATTCACCCCTCCACTTT. It specifies CASSFLSTGDSPLHF.

This rearrangement joins TRBV10-3 to TRBJ2-3; possible D gene TRBD1, 6 bases. The CDR3 is 15 amino acids. The ends were cut back, 6 bases at V and 5 bases at J, with 18 bases in the middle. CDR1 is ENHRY, CDR2 SYGVKD, per germline. The CDR3, as DNA: TGTGCCATCAGCCCCCACGGGACACCCGAAGATACGCAGTATTTT. It specifies CAISPHGTPEDTQYF.

The chain joins TRBV9 to TRBJ1-1; perhaps TRBD1 as D (5 bases). The CDR3 covers 16 residues. Germline V CDR1 and CDR2: SGDLS, YYNGEE. V dropped 0 bases and J dropped 5 bases, with 17 bases sitting between them. The CDR3 sequence is CASSVGGFPKGTEAFF. The CDR3 DNA is TGTGCCAGCAGCGTAGGCGGCTTCCCCAAGGGGACTGAAGCTTTCTTT.

Remarks on this clone: Other DNA sequences in this sample translate to the same CDR3. The CDR3 spells CASSGRGSNQPQHF. CDR3 bases: TGTGCCAGCAGTGGAAGGGGGTCGAATCAGCCCCAGCATTTT. V usage is TRBV6-1 and J usage is TRBJ1-5, with D perhaps TRBD1 (6 bases). Trimming removed 4 bases from V and 4 bases from J, with 11 bases in between. From germline, CDR1 is MNHNS and CDR2 SASEGT. This CDR3 contains 14 residues.

This clone was detected once. The rearrangement joins TRBV28 to TRBJ1-2; 8 nucleotides match TRBD1. This CDR3 has 16 amino acids. Looked up from germline, CDR1 is MDHEN and CDR2 is SYDVKM. The junction had 13 bases not matched to a gene; V was cut back by 5 bases and J by 5 bases. The CDR3, as DNA: TGTGCCAGCAGTGCGAGGAAAGGGACAGGAGCATATGGCTACACCTTC. Its translation is CASSARKGTGAYGYTF.

J is TRBJ1-2 and V is TRBV7-8; TRBD1 aligns across 8 bases. With 3 bases clipped from V and 3 bases from J, the junction kept 6 bases outside the gene matches. This CDR3 contains 15 residues. Germline CDR1 SGHVS, CDR2 FQNEAQ. The CDR3 bases are TGTGCCAGCAGCTTGACGACAGGGGAGGACTATGGCTACACCTTC. The encoded protein is CASSLTTGEDYGYTF.

The rearrangement uses TRBV19 and TRBJ2-3; a weak D match, TRBD1 (6 bases). The CDR3 sequence is 13 residues long. CDR1 and CDR2 (germline): LNHDA, SQIVND (reference sequence). V was cut by 10 bases and J by 1 base, with 12 bases left in between. CDR3 in DNA: TGTGCCACCGGACAGTTGCGCACAGATACGCAGTATTTT. Translated, it gives CATGQLRTDTQYF. The whole variable domain, remainder taken from reference TRBV19 and TRBJ2-3, is DGGITQSPKYLFRKEGQNVTLSCEQNLNHDAMYWYRQDPGQGLRLIYYSQIVNDFQKGDIAEGYSVSREKKESFPLTVTSAQKNPTAFYLCATGQLRTDTQYFGPGTRLTVL.

This chain connects TRBV7-3 to TRBJ2-2, with 10 bases lining up with TRBD2. This CDR3 spans 15 amino acids. CDR1 SGHTA and CDR2 FQGTGA come from the germline V gene. The V and J ends lost 2 bases and 3 bases, in that order; junction bases with no gene match: 0. CDR3 coding DNA: TGTGCCAGCAGCTTACTAGCGGGAGACACCGGGGAGCTGTTTTTT. Its translation: CASSLLAGDTGELFF.

V gene TRBV19 combines with J gene TRBJ2-5; D not certain. V gave up 1 base and J gave up 4 bases, with 10 bases separating them. The CDR3 totals 14 residues. Germline CDR1 reads LNHDA; CDR2 reads SQIVND (reference sequence). The CDR3: CASSIGGGGETQYF. The CDR3 region has the DNA TGTGCCAGTAGTATAGGGGGTGGCGGAGAGACCCAGTACTTC.

The J gene is TRBJ1-6, the V gene TRBV2, with 8 bases matching TRBD1. The germline gives CDR1 SNHLY, CDR2 FYNNEI. The CDR3 has 13 amino acids. V was clipped by 6 bases and J by 10 bases; unmatched bases: 5. CDR3 nucleotide sequence: TGTGCCAGCAGCAGGGGGCTTCAGTCACCCCTCCACTTT. As protein: CASSRGLQSPLHF. The full variable domain, completed using reference TRBV2 and TRBJ1-6, is EPEVTQTPSHQVTQMGQEVILRCVPISNHLYFYWYRQILGQKVEFLVSFYNNEISEKSEIFDDQFSVERPDGSNFTLKIRSTKLEDSAMYFCASSRGLQSPLHFGNGTRLTVT.

V and J are TRBV6-5 and TRBJ1-2; the match to TRBD1 covers 8 bases. The germline CDR1 and CDR2 sequences are MNHEY and SVGAGI. This CDR3 comprises 13 residues. The J segment lost 2 bases and the V segment lost 6 bases, leaving 2 bases of the junction unmatched. CDR3 amino acids: CASSRTGNYGYTF. CDR3 bases: TGTGCCAGCAGCCGGACAGGGAACTATGGCTACACCTTC.

The chain is built from TRBV4-1 and TRBJ2-5; the D gene is possibly TRBD2 (6 bases). The germline V and J ends were trimmed by 1 base and 1 base, with 13 bases remaining between them. The germline V gene encodes CDR1 MGHRA and CDR2 YSYEKL. CDR3 size: 16 residues. CDR3 DNA: TGCGCCAGCAGCCAAGTGGGTCGGGGGATCCAAGAGACCCAGTACTTC. It specifies CASSQVGRGIQETQYF.

The chain is built from TRBV30 and TRBJ2-3, with D tentatively TRBD2 (6 bases). The CDR3 contains 15 residues. CDR1 is GTSNPN, CDR2 SVGIG, per germline (reference sequence). V shed 7 bases and J shed 2 bases, with 19 bases lying between them. The CDR3: CASRTMGLHTDTQYF. The CDR3 region has the DNA TGTGCCTCCCGTACGATGGGACTCCACACAGATACGCAGTATTTT.

J is TRBJ2-7 and V is TRBV5-1, with TRBD2 matching 9 bases. Germline CDR1 is SGHRS and CDR2 is YFSETQ. Trimming cost V 0 bases and J 2 bases; bases outside gene matches: 3. This CDR3 has 15 residues. The CDR3 spells CASSLASGTPYEQYF. CDR3 sequence (DNA): TGCGCCAGCAGCTTGGCTAGCGGGACCCCCTACGAGCAGTACTTC.

The chain has TRBV14 and TRBJ2-7; 9 nucleotides agree with TRBD2. CDR1 and CDR2 from the germline V gene are SGHDN and FVKESK. The CDR3 covers 15 residues. Trimming at V came to 2 bases and at J to 2 bases, leaving 4 bases not matched to a gene. In DNA form, the CDR3 reads TGTGCCAGCAGCCAAATAGCGGGAGAGCCCTACGAGCAGTACTTC. It translates to CASSQIAGEPYEQYF.

The chain uses TRBV19 and TRBJ2-7; D possibly corresponds to TRBD1 (8 bases). V lost 6 bases, J lost 2 bases, and 14 bases lay in between. This CDR3 region has 14 residues. Germline CDR1 LNHDA, CDR2 SQIVND (reference sequence). The CDR3 region has the DNA TGTGCCAGTAGGTGGACAGGGACTACCTACGAGCAGTACTTC. Amino acids: CASRWTGTTYEQYF.